This T cell receptor beta chain comes out of a study of vaccination and CD4 T cells after COVID-19. The wider study: There were two doses of either BNT162b2 or mRNA-1273 vaccine given to participants.

This clonotype was seen more than once but under ten times. Antigen specificity is unknown. Treatment: roughly nine-day PBMC culture with coronavirus spike peptide pools or control peptides (ViraFEST assay). Before TCRs were sequenced, ViraFEST expanded antigen-specific T cells with peptide pools. Cultured CD4+ T-cell DNA underwent Oncomine TCR Beta short-read sequencing. One entry per CDR3 protein results from TCRdb running MiXCR on the PCR reads. The sample includes some 12,000 distinct CDR3 sequences, 58% of them seen just once. The CDR3 has 13 residues. V shed 3 bases and J shed 1 base, with 7 bases lying between them. CDR1 is SGHNT and CDR2 is YYREEE in the germline V gene (reference sequence).

V usage is TRBV5-4 and J usage is TRBJ1-2; no reliable D call. The origin of this receptor is a human donor who had recovered from COVID-19. Sequenced input: CD4+ T cells from blood, cultured in vitro. CDR3 DNA: TGTGCCAGCAGCTCTTTGGGTAACTATGGCTACACCTTC. As protein: CASSSLGNYGYTF.